Each of the 18 T cell receptor beta chains below was sequenced from the same sample in a study of T-cell reconstitution after alpha-beta-depleted transplantation in children. TCRbeta library construction was performed incorporating unique molecular identifiers. TCRdb independently ran MiXCR on the PCR reads; one entry per CDR3 protein. The sample carries hundreds of thousands of distinct CDR3 sequences, approximately 10% recorded once. The material sequenced was PBMCs from the stem cell graft donor, taken from the stem cell graft. The receptors shown here come from a human donor who donated a stem cell graft to a child with acute myeloid leukemia.

This clonotype was counted ten times or more. The gene calls are TRBV4-3 and TRBJ2-3, with 12 bases matching TRBD2. The ends lost 0 bases at V and 7 bases at J; junction bases unmatched: 5. CDR3 length: 16 amino acids. CDR1 LGHNA and CDR2 YSLEER come from the germline V gene. The CDR3 coding sequence is TGCGCCAGCAGCCAAGATCCACTAGCGGGAGGTTATACGCAGTATTTT. As protein: CASSQDPLAGGYTQYF.

This clonotype showed up many times. V gene TRBV24-1 combines with J gene TRBJ2-1; 10 nucleotides match TRBD2. CDR1 is KGHDR, CDR2 SFDVKD, per germline. With 3 bases clipped from V and 3 bases from J, the junction kept 1 base outside the gene matches. This CDR3 is 15 amino acids long. The CDR3 here is CATSDPSGSYNEQFF. In DNA form, the CDR3 reads TGTGCCACCAGTGATCCTAGCGGGAGCTACAATGAGCAGTTCTTC.

Ten or more counts support this clonotype. The gene calls are TRBV20-1 and TRBJ1-1; TRBD1 matches 7 bases. The CDR3 is 13 residues long. Germline V lookup: CDR1 DFQATT, CDR2 SNEGSKA (reference sequence). The CDR3 DNA follows: TGCAGCCCATGGGGACAGATGAACACTGAAGCTTTCTTT. Its translation is CSPWGQMNTEAFF.

The chain is built from TRBV10-3 and TRBJ1-1; TRBD1 is a possible D gene (6 bases). The ends were cut back, 6 bases at V and 1 base at J, with 9 bases in the middle. The CDR3 runs 13 residues. CDR1 and CDR2 from the germline V gene are ENHRY and SYGVKD. CDR3 DNA sequence: TGTGCCATCAGGAGACAGGAGAACACTGAAGCTTTCTTT. This encodes CAIRRQENTEAFF.

CDR3 protein: CASSLPGTSGSRDEQFF. CDR3 DNA sequence: TGTGCCAGCAGTTTACCCGGGACTAGCGGGAGTAGGGATGAGCAGTTCTTC. The chain employs TRBV28 and TRBJ2-1; 14 positions match TRBD2. The V gene's germline CDR1 is MDHEN and CDR2 SYDVKM. The CDR3 covers 17 residues. V lost 2 bases, J lost 8 bases, and 8 bases stayed unmatched.

The CDR3 nucleotides read TGTGCCAGCAGCTTAGCTAGCCTCAATTCTGGAAACACCATATATTTT. Its protein product is CASSLASLNSGNTIYF. The chain recombines TRBV7-6 with TRBJ1-3; D is ambiguous. The V gene lost 0 bases and the J gene lost 1 base, with 10 bases spanning the gap. This CDR3 region has 16 residues. Germline V lookup: CDR1 SGHVS, CDR2 FNYEAQ. The whole variable domain, filled in from reference TRBV7-6 and TRBJ1-3, reads GAGVSQSPRYKVTKRGQDVALRCDPISGHVSLYWYRQALGQGPEFLTYFNYEAQQDKSGLPNDRFSAERPEGSISTLTIQRTEQRDSAMYRCASSLASLNSGNTIYFGEGSWLTVV.

This clonotype was recorded many times. V is TRBV5-1 and J is TRBJ2-5; D remains unclear. The V and J ends lost 0 bases and 0 bases respectively, with 15 bases between them. Germline CDR1 SGHRS, CDR2 YFSETQ. The CDR3 consists of 17 residues. The CDR3 nucleotides are TGCGCCAGCAGCTTGGGTGGAGTGGGTCTTTACCAAGAGACCCAGTACTTC. This sequence encodes CASSLGGVGLYQETQYF.

This clonotype was picked up a small number of times. The J gene is TRBJ2-1, the V gene TRBV20-1; 15 nucleotides match TRBD2. J gave up 2 bases and V 5 bases, and 10 bases lay outside the gene matches. The CDR3 is 18 residues long. Germline values: CDR1 DFQATT, CDR2 SNEGSKA (reference sequence). CDR3 sequence: CSALGLAGGLPTYNEQFF. CDR3 DNA sequence: TGCAGTGCTCTGGGACTAGCGGGAGGCCTACCTACCTACAATGAGCAGTTCTTC.

This clonotype has a handful of counts. The rearrangement links TRBV29-1 to TRBJ2-1; D remains ambiguous. V was pared by 0 bases and J by 10 bases, with 10 bases between. The germline V gene encodes CDR1 SQVTM and CDR2 ANQGSEA. This CDR3 region has 12 residues. CDR3 region: CSVEDNLGEQFF. In DNA form, the CDR3 reads TGCAGCGTTGAAGATAATCTTGGGGAGCAGTTCTTC.

The J gene is TRBJ2-1, the V gene TRBV9; 11 nucleotides line up with TRBD2. The germline CDR1 and CDR2 sequences are SGDLS and YYNGEE. With 3 bases clipped from V and 3 bases from J, the junction kept 8 bases outside the gene matches. This CDR3 has 17 amino acids. CDR3 nucleotides: TGTGCCAGCAGCGGGGGGACTAGCGGTGGCCTCTACAATGAGCAGTTCTTC. Translated: CASSGGTSGGLYNEQFF. The whole variable domain, remainder taken from reference TRBV9 and TRBJ2-1, is DSGVTQTPKHLITATGQRVTLRCSPRSGDLSVYWYQQSLDQGLQFLIQYYNGEERAKGNILERFSAQQFPDLHSELNLSSLELGDSALYFCASSGGTSGGLYNEQFFGPGTRLTVL.

The DNA for the CDR3 is TGTGCCAGCAGCTTACTAGACGGGAGAGCAGATACGCAGTATTTT. It is translated as CASSLLDGRADTQYF. This chain joins TRBV7-2 and TRBJ2-3, with D tentatively TRBD2 (6 bases). V was trimmed by 2 bases and J by 4 bases, leaving 13 bases between them. Germline values: CDR1 SGHTA, CDR2 FQGNSA. The CDR3 consists of 15 residues.

The chain couples TRBV6-1 to TRBJ2-1, with TRBD2 matching over 10 bases. V trimming: 11 bases; J trimming: 4 bases; junction bases outside the gene matches: 8. Germline values: CDR1 MNHNS, CDR2 SASEGT. This CDR3 contains 14 residues. CDR3 amino acids: CAGALAGGYNEQFF. CDR3 in DNA: TGTGCCGGCGCCTTAGCGGGAGGATACAATGAGCAGTTCTTC.

This clonotype was observed a handful of times. The CDR3 loop is CASSGGTSGYEQYF. The CDR3 DNA sequence: TGTGCCAGCAGCGGGGGGACTAGCGGATACGAGCAGTACTTC. The J gene is TRBJ2-7, the V gene TRBV5-4, with 11 bases that match TRBD2. CDR1 SGHNT and CDR2 YYREEE come from the germline V gene (reference sequence). The CDR3 length is 14 residues. V was pared by 4 bases and J by 4 bases, with 4 bases of the junction left unmatched. The whole variable domain, remainder taken from reference TRBV5-4 and TRBJ2-7, is ETGVTQSPTHLIKTRGQQVTLRCSSQSGHNTVSWYQQALGQGPQFIFQYYREEENGRGNFPPRFSGLQFPNYSSELNVNALELDDSALYLCASSGGTSGYEQYFGPGTRLTVT.

The chain recombines TRBV5-1 with TRBJ2-1; D gene unclear. Germline V gene sequence: CDR1 SGHRS, CDR2 YFSETQ. Trimming stripped 0 bases from V and 4 bases from J, with 8 bases between. The CDR3 runs 14 residues. CDR3 nucleotides: TGCGCCAGCAGCTTGGAGGCCGAATACAATGAGCAGTTCTTC. As protein: CASSLEAEYNEQFF.

The sample holds many counts of this clonotype. The rearrangement joins TRBV7-2 to TRBJ2-2, with TRBD2 matching over 7 bases. The CDR3 consists of 14 residues. From germline, CDR1 is SGHTA and CDR2 FQGNSA. Trimming at V came to 5 bases and at J to 4 bases, leaving 4 bases not matched to a gene. CDR3 protein: CASSKTSVTGELFF. For the CDR3, the DNA is TGTGCCAGCAGCAAAACTAGCGTCACCGGGGAGCTGTTTTTT.

The chain employs TRBV12-5 and TRBJ1-5, with TRBD1 matching over 9 bases. After removal of 7 bases from V and 2 bases from J, the junction contained 6 bases not matched to a gene. Germline assignment: CDR1 LGHNT and CDR2 FRNRAP. The CDR3 runs to 15 residues. CDR3 sequence reads: CASAQGQGGNQPQHF. The CDR3 nucleotides are TGTGCTAGTGCCCAGGGACAGGGAGGCAATCAGCCCCAGCATTTT.

Regarding this clonotype: With a much larger clone just one base away, this may be a read error. The chain carries TRBV7-2 and TRBJ2-2; D call uncertain. This CDR3 has 13 residues. Germline CDR1 SGHTA, CDR2 FQGNSA. V lost 1 base, J lost 3 bases, and 3 bases lay in between. CDR3 nucleotides: TGTGCCAGCAGCTTAGGGTACACCGGGGAGCTGTTTTTT. Translated, it gives CASSLGYTGELFF.

This clonotype was counted a few times. J is TRBJ2-1 and V is TRBV5-1; the match to TRBD2 covers 8 bases. The CDR3 is 15 amino acids. With V trimmed by 2 bases and J by 4 bases, 5 bases remained unmatched. Germline CDR1 is SGHRS and CDR2 is YFSETQ. CDR3 protein: CASSFPGLGYNEQFF. CDR3 bases: TGCGCCAGCAGCTTTCCGGGACTAGGTTACAATGAGCAGTTCTTC.